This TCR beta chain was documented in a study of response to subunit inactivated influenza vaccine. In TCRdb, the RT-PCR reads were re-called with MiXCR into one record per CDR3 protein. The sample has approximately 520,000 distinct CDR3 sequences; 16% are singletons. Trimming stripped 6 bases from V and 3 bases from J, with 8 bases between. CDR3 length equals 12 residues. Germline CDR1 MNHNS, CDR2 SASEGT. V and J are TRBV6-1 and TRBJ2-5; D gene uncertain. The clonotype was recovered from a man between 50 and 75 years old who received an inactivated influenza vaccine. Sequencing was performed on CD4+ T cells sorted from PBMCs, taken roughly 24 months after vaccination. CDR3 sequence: CASSVQKETQYF. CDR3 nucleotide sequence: TGTGCCAGCAGCGTCCAAAAAGAGACCCAGTACTTC.